These 24 T cell receptor beta chains were all obtained from the same sample, sequenced in a study of blood T cell repertoires in COVID-19. Sequenced by immunoSEQ multiplex PCR; TCRdb stores in-frame clones only, minus some. The data show about 58,000 clones, with around 85% seen just once and under 5% held by the top ten. What was sequenced was peripheral blood. Receptors were obtained from a middle-aged man with active COVID-19.

This chain connects TRBV29-1 to TRBJ2-7; TRBD2 matches at 7 bases. CDR3 length: 18 amino acids. The V and J ends lost 4 bases and 7 bases, in that order; junction bases with no gene match: 25. Germline V gene sequence: CDR1 SQVTM, CDR2 ANQGSEA. The CDR3 loop is CSVVTPGFVAGAPREQYF. The CDR3 DNA follows: TGCAGCGTTGTCACCCCGGGGTTTGTGGCGGGAGCCCCAAGGGAGCAGTACTTC.

This rearrangement joins TRBV15 to TRBJ2-7, with 11 nucleotides matching TRBD1. The CDR3 has 16 residues. The V and J ends lost 5 bases and 6 bases, in that order; junction bases with no gene match: 12. From germline, CDR1 is LNHNV and CDR2 YYDKDF (reference sequence). In nucleotides, the CDR3 is TGTGCCACCAGCCGAGTGGTAGGGACAGGGGGTCTCGAGCAGTACTTC. Translated, it gives CATSRVVGTGGLEQYF.

The V call is TRBV20-1, the J call TRBJ2-7; 8 bases are a match to TRBD2. The CDR3 runs to 12 residues. CDR1 is DFQATT and CDR2 is SNEGSKA in the germline V gene (reference sequence). Trimming removed 3 bases from V and 8 bases from J; junction bases left unmatched: 6. The CDR3 DNA is TGCAGTGCTAGTACGGGAGGGCCGAAGCAGTACTTC. Amino acids: CSASTGGPKQYF.

The chain has TRBV5-5 and TRBJ2-7, with 7 bases fitting TRBD1. Germline V lookup: CDR1 SGHKS, CDR2 YYEKEE (reference sequence). V lost 3 bases and J lost 1; bases outside the gene matches: 7. The CDR3 covers 15 residues. The CDR3 is CASSSDDRVSYEQYF. For the CDR3, the DNA is TGTGCCAGCAGCTCAGATGACAGGGTATCCTACGAGCAGTACTTC.

The chain combines TRBV6-1 with TRBJ1-2; the match to TRBD1 covers 7 bases. From germline, CDR1 is MNHNS and CDR2 SASEGT. Trimming took 1 base from V and 4 from J; bases not matched to a gene: 6. The CDR3 runs 15 residues. CDR3 region: CASSEVQGKIYGYTF. The CDR3 DNA sequence: TGTGCCAGCAGTGAAGTACAGGGGAAAATCTATGGCTACACCTTC.

This chain connects TRBV1 to TRBJ2-1; TRBD1 was called by the table and not checked on the DNA. TRBV1 is a recognized pseudogene. The CDR3 sequence is 16 residues long. This CDR3 is CTSSQEGPRGYNEQFF. Written as DNA, the CDR3 is TGCACCAGCAGCCAAGAGGGGCCTAGAGGATACAATGAGCAGTTCTTC.

The chain combines TRBV3-1 (or the pseudogene TRBV3-2) with TRBJ2-3, with TRBD2 identical over 7 bases. J lost 0 bases, V lost 0 bases, and 6 bases had no gene match. CDR1 is LGHDT and CDR2 is YNNKEL in the germline V gene (reference sequence). The CDR3 sequence is 17 residues long. In DNA form, the CDR3 reads TGTGCCAGCAGCCAAGACTGGGCTAGCGGTAGCACAGATACGCAGTATTTT. Translated: CASSQDWASGSTDTQYF.

The V call is TRBV18, the J call TRBJ1-1; 10 bases line up with TRBD1. Germline assignment: CDR1 KGHSH and CDR2 LQKENI. J was trimmed by 0 bases and V by 2 bases; bases with no gene match: 3. The CDR3 runs to 16 residues. CDR3 loop: CASSPRDRGVNTEAFF. DNA of the CDR3: TGTGCCAGCTCACCAAGGGACAGGGGAGTGAACACTGAAGCTTTCTTT.

The V gene is TRBV4-1, the J gene TRBJ1-2; D not certain. The V and J ends lost 7 bases and 0 bases respectively, with 6 bases between them. The CDR3 consists of 12 residues. Germline V gene sequence: CDR1 MGHRA, CDR2 YSYEKL. The CDR3 bases are TGCGCCAGCAAGGGAGCTAACTATGGCTACACCTTC. Amino acids: CASKGANYGYTF.

The rearrangement uses TRBV3-1 (or the pseudogene TRBV3-2) and TRBJ2-1; possibly TRBD1 for D (5 bases). Germline V gene lookup returns CDR1 LGHDT and CDR2 YNNKEL (reference sequence). The length of the CDR3 is 14 residues. V was pared by 5 bases and J by 5 bases, with 13 bases between. This CDR3 reads CASSRRTQDNEQFF. CDR3 nucleotides: TGTGCCAGCAGCAGAAGGACACAAGACAATGAGCAGTTCTTC.

V and J are TRBV6-5 and TRBJ1-5; no clear D. CDR3 length: 14 amino acids. V lost 5 bases to trimming and J lost 1 base, with 9 bases between them. Germline-derived CDR1 and CDR2 are MNHEY and SVGAGI. The CDR3 spells CASSPSLSNQPQHF. For the CDR3, the DNA is TGTGCCAGCAGTCCTTCTCTGAGCAATCAGCCCCAGCATTTT.

The chain carries TRBV7-3 and TRBJ1-1; 7 positions agree with TRBD1. Germline trimming cut 4 bases from V and 5 bases from J; bases unmatched to any gene: 4. The CDR3 is 13 residues long. The germline CDR1 and CDR2 sequences are SGHTA and FQGTGA. CDR3 amino acids: CASSSGQPTEAFF. CDR3 nucleotides: TGTGCCAGCAGCTCGGGACAGCCGACTGAAGCTTTCTTT.

The chain joins TRBV3-1 (or the pseudogene TRBV3-2) to TRBJ2-1, with 8 nucleotides matching TRBD1. The V gene's germline CDR1 is LGHDT and CDR2 YNNKEL (reference sequence). The CDR3 length is 16 residues. The J segment lost 6 bases and the V segment lost 0 bases, leaving 7 bases of the junction unmatched. The CDR3 protein is CASSQELQGAFNEQFF. In nucleotides, the CDR3 is TGTGCCAGCAGCCAAGAACTGCAGGGGGCTTTCAATGAGCAGTTCTTC.

V usage is TRBV5-1 and J usage is TRBJ2-5; 8 bases map to TRBD1. Germline-derived CDR1 and CDR2 are SGHRS and YFSETQ. The CDR3 consists of 14 residues. V was clipped by 5 bases and J by 1 base; unmatched bases: 4. DNA for the CDR3: TGCGCCAGCAGTTCTGGACAGGGCCAAGAGACCCAGTACTTC. This sequence encodes CASSSGQGQETQYF.

The rearrangement uses TRBV27 and TRBJ2-7, with a possible D match to TRBD2 (6 bases). V gave up 2 bases and J gave up 4 bases, with 12 bases separating them. This CDR3 is 14 amino acids long. From germline, CDR1 is MNHEY and CDR2 SMNVEV (reference sequence). For the CDR3, the DNA is TGTGCCAGCAGTTTAGGCGGGAACCCTTACGAGCAGTACTTC. This encodes CASSLGGNPYEQYF.

J is TRBJ2-2 and V is TRBV15; D is unclear. CDR3 size: 11 residues. The V end lost 3 bases, the J end lost 6 bases, and 2 bases lay between the germline ends. Germline loops: CDR1 LNHNV, CDR2 YYDKDF (reference sequence). The CDR3 protein is CATSSAGELFF. DNA for the CDR3: TGTGCCACCAGCAGCGCCGGGGAGCTGTTTTTT.

The chain employs TRBV2 and TRBJ1-4; 7 bases are shared with TRBD1. The CDR3 contains 16 residues. CDR1 is SNHLY, CDR2 FYNNEI, per germline. The V gene end was trimmed by 3 bases and the J gene end by 1 base; junction bases not matched to a gene: 5. The CDR3 coding sequence is TGTGCCAGCAGTGATAGAGGGGGCGGAACTAATGAAAAACTGTTTTTT. As protein: CASSDRGGGTNEKLFF.

CDR3 sequence reads: CATSDPTGRSYEQYF. In DNA form, the CDR3 reads TGTGCCACCAGTGATCCGACAGGGCGCTCCTACGAGCAGTACTTC. The chain recombines TRBV24-1 with TRBJ2-7; 7 nucleotides align to TRBD1. The CDR3 is 15 amino acids. The V segment lost 3 bases and the J segment 0 bases; nucleotides outside the gene matches: 4. The germline CDR1 and CDR2 sequences are KGHDR and SFDVKD.

The rearrangement links TRBV14 to TRBJ1-3, with unresolved D. Germline CDR1 reads SGHDN; CDR2 reads FVKESK. Trimming left V 1 base short and J 8 bases short, with 9 bases between. The CDR3 extends over 13 amino acids. CDR3 nucleotides: TGTGCCAGCAGCCAAGTGGCCAAATACACCATATATTTT. Amino acid sequence: CASSQVAKYTIYF.

The chain couples TRBV19 to TRBJ2-3; 14 positions match TRBD2. CDR3 length equals 17 residues. The germline V gene has CDR1 LNHDA and CDR2 SQIVND (reference sequence). Losses at the gene ends were 4 bases for V and 2 bases for J; bases not matched to a gene: 5. CDR3 DNA: TGTGCCAGTAGTAGCAGACTAGCGGGAGGGCTCACAGATACGCAGTATTTT. It encodes CASSSRLAGGLTDTQYF.

The chain combines TRBV19 with TRBJ1-3; no clear D gene. The ends were cut back, 6 bases at V and 5 bases at J, with 20 bases in the middle. CDR3 length: 16 amino acids. Germline CDR1 LNHDA, CDR2 SQIVND (reference sequence). CDR3 in DNA: TGTGCCAGTAGGCCCCCTACAGCTCCTCTGAGAAACACCATATATTTT. Its translation: CASRPPTAPLRNTIYF.

V is TRBV6-6 and J is TRBJ2-1; 8 bases match TRBD2. CDR3 length: 14 amino acids. Germline CDR1 reads MNHNY; CDR2 reads SVGAGI (reference sequence). Trimming removed 6 bases from V and 7 bases from J; junction bases left unmatched: 8. CDR3 sequence (DNA): TGTGCCAGCAGCAAACTAGCGGAGGGGAATGAGCAGTTCTTC. Its protein is CASSKLAEGNEQFF.

V gene TRBV5-6 combines with J gene TRBJ2-1; possible D gene TRBD2, 7 bases. The ends were cut back, 4 bases at V and 2 bases at J, with 16 bases in the middle. The germline CDR1 and CDR2 sequences are SGHDT and YYEEEE. CDR3 length equals 16 residues. The CDR3 nucleotides read TGTGCCAGCAGCGCCGTAGGGGGGGCCCCCTACAATGAGCAGTTCTTC. It is translated as CASSAVGGAPYNEQFF.

This rearrangement joins TRBV19 to TRBJ2-7, with a possible D match to TRBD2 (7 bases). Germline V gene sequence: CDR1 LNHDA, CDR2 SQIVND (reference sequence). V was cut by 6 bases and J by 4 bases, with 16 bases left in between. This CDR3 is built from 14 residues. In DNA, the CDR3 is TGTGCCAGTAGCCGCGGAGGGGGGGAATACGAGCAGTACTTC. It translates to CASSRGGGEYEQYF. The full variable domain, rest sourced from reference TRBV19 and TRBJ2-7, is DGGITQSPKYLFRKEGQNVTLSCEQNLNHDAMYWYRQDPGQGLRLIYYSQIVNDFQKGDIAEGYSVSREKKESFPLTVTSAQKNPTAFYLCASSRGGGEYEQYFGPGTRLTVT.